This TCR beta chain came from a study of control samples from healthy donors and cancer patients. Here immunoSEQ multiplex PCR was the method, and the copy in TCRdb shows in-frame clones only, minus some. The profile shows 130,000 or so clones, under 95% of them singletons. Germline V lookup: CDR1 MNHEY, CDR2 SVGAGI. CDR3 length: 13 residues. V gave up 4 bases and J gave up 7 bases; unmatched junction bases: 4. The rearrangement links TRBV6-5 to TRBJ2-7; 10 bases line up with TRBD1. Sequencing was done on a sample of blood. This clonotype was obtained from a man younger than 35 in good health. CDR3 nucleotide sequence: TGTGCCAGCAGTTGGACAGGGGGGAGGGAGCAGTACTTC. It yields the protein CASSWTGGREQYF.